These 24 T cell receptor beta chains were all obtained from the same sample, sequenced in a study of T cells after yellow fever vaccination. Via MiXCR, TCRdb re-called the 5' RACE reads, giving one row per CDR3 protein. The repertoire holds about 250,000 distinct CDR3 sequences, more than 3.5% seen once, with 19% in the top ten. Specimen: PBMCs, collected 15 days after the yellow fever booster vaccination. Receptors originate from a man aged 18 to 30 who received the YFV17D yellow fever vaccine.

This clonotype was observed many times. DNA for the CDR3: TGTGCCAGCAGCCAGGCAGGGGACACTGAAGCTTTCTTT. This codes for CASSQAGDTEAFF. V is TRBV6-1 and J is TRBJ1-1; weak D call: TRBD1 (6 bases). Germline CDR1 and CDR2: MNHNS and SASEGT. The CDR3 has 13 amino acids. Trimming left V 6 bases short and J 3 bases short, with 11 bases between.

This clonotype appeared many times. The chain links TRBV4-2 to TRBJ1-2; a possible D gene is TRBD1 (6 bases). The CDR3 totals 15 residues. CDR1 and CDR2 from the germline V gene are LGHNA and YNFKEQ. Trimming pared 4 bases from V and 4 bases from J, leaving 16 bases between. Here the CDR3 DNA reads TGTGCCAGCAGCCCAACGCAGGGGTCCCTCTATGGCTACACCTTC. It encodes CASSPTQGSLYGYTF.

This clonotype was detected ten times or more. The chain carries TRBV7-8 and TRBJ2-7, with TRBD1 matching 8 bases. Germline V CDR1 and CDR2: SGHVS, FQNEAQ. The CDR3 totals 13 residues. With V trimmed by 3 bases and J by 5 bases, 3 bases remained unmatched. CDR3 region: CASSFGTGDEQYF. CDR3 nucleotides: TGTGCCAGCAGCTTCGGGACAGGAGACGAGCAGTACTTC.

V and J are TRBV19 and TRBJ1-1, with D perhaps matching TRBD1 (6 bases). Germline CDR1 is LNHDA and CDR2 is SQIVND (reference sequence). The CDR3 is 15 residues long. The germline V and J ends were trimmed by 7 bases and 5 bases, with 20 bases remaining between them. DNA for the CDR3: TGTGCCAGTAAACACATAAACAGGGTGGTGACTGAAGCTTTCTTT. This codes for CASKHINRVVTEAFF. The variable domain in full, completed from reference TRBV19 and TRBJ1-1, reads DGGITQSPKYLFRKEGQNVTLSCEQNLNHDAMYWYRQDPGQGLRLIYYSQIVNDFQKGDIAEGYSVSREKKESFPLTVTSAQKNPTAFYLCASKHINRVVTEAFFGQGTRLTVV.

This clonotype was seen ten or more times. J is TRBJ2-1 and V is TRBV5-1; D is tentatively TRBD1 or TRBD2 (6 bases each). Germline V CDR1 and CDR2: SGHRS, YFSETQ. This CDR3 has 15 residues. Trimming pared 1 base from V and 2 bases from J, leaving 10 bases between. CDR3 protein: CASSLPGGPYNEQFF. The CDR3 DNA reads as TGCGCCAGCAGCTTGCCCGGGGGCCCCTACAATGAGCAGTTCTTC.

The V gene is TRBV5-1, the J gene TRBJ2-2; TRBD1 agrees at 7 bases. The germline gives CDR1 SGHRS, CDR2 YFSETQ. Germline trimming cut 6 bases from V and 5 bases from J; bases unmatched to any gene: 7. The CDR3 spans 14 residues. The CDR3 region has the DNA TGCGCCAGCACAGTACAGGGGTTGACCGGGGAGCTGTTTTTT. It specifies CASTVQGLTGELFF.

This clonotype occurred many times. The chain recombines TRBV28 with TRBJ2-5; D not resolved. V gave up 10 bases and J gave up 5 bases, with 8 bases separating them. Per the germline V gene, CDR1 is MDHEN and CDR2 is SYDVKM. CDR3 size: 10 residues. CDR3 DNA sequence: TGTGCCACCTTGGCGGAGACCCAGTACTTC. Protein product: CATLAETQYF.

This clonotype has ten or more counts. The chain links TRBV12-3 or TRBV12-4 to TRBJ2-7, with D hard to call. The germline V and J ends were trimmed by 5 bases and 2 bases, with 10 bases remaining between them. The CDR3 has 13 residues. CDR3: CASSPFRTYEQYF. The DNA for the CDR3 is TGTGCCAGCAGTCCGTTTCGGACCTACGAGCAGTACTTC.

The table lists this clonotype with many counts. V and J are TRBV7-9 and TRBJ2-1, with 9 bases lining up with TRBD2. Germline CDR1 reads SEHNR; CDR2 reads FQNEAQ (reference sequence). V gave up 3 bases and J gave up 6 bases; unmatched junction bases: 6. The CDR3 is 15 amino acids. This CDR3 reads CASSFGSGGINEQFF. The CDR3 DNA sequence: TGTGCCAGCAGCTTTGGTAGCGGGGGAATCAATGAGCAGTTCTTC.

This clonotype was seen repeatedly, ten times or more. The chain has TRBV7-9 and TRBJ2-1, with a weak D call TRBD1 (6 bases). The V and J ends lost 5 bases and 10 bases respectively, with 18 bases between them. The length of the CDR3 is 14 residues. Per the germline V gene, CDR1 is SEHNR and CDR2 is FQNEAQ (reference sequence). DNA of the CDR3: TGTGCCAGCAGCCCAAGCAAGGGGGTTGGCGAGCAGTTCTTC. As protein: CASSPSKGVGEQFF.

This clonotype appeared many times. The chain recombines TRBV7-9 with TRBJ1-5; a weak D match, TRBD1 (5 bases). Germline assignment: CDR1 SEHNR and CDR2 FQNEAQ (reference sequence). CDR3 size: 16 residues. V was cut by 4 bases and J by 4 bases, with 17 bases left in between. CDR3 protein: CASSSYLGGRNQPQHF. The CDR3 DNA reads TGTGCCAGCAGCTCCTATCTGGGGGGACGGAATCAGCCCCAGCATTTT.

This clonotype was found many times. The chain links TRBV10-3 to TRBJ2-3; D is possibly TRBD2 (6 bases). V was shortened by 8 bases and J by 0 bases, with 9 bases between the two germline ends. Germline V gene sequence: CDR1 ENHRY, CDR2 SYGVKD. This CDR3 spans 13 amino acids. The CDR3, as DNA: TGTGCCATCCGGGACTCTAGCACAGATACGCAGTATTTT. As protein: CAIRDSSTDTQYF.

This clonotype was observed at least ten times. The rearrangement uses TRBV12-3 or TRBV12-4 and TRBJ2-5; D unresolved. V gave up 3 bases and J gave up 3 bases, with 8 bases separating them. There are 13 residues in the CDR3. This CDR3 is CASSFHGEETQYF. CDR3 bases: TGTGCCAGCAGTTTTCATGGGGAAGAGACCCAGTACTTC.

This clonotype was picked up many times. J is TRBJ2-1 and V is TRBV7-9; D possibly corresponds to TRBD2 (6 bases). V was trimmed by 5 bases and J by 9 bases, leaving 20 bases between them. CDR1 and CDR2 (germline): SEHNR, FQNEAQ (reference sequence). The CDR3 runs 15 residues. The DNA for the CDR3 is TGTGCCAGCAGCGCGACGGGGTGGGGGGACGTTGAGCAGTTCTTC. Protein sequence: CASSATGWGDVEQFF.

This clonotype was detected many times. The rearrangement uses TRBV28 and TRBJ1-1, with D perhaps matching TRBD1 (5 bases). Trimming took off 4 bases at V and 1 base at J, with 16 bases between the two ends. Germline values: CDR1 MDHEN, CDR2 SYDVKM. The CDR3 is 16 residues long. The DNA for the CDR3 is TGTGCCAGCAGTTCCCCCCAGGGATCTCGGAACACTGAAGCTTTCTTT. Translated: CASSSPQGSRNTEAFF.

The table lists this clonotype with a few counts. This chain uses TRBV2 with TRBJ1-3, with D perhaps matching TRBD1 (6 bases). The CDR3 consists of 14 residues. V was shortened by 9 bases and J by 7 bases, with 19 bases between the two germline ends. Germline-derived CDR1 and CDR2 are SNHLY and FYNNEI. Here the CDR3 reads CASGPGTSSNTIYF. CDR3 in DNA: TGTGCCAGTGGGCCGGGGACAAGTTCGAACACCATATATTTT.

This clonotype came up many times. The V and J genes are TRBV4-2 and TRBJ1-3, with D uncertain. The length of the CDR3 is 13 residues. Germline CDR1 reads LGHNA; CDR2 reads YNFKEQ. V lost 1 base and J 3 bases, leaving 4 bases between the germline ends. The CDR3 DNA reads TGTGCCAGCAGCCAAGTCCATGGAAACACCATATATTTT. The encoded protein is CASSQVHGNTIYF.

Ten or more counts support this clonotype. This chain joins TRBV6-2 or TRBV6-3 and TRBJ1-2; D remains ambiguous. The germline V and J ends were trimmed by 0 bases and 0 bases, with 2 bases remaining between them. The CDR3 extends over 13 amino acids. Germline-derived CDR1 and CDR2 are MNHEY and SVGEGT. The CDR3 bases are TGTGCCAGCAGTTACTCATCTAACTATGGCTACACCTTC. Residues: CASSYSSNYGYTF.

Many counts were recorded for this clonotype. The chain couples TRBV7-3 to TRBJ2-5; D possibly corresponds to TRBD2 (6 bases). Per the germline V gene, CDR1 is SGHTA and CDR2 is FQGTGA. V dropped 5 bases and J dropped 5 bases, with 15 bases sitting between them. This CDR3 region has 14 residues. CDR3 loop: CASSPVASAETQYF. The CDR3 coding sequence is TGTGCCAGCAGCCCCGTGGCTAGCGCGGAGACCCAGTACTTC.

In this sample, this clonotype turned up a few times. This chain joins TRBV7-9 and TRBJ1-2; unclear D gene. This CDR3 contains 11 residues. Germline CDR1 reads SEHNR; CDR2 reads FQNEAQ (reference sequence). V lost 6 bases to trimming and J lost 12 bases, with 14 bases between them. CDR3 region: CASRPPEVHTF. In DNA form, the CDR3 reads TGTGCCAGCAGACCCCCCGAGGTCCACACCTTC.

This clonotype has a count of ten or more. The CDR3 reads CSARDRVGNQPQHF. The CDR3 DNA sequence: TGCAGTGCTAGAGATAGAGTGGGAAATCAGCCCCAGCATTTT. The chain has TRBV20-1 and TRBJ1-5, with D unresolved. V was shortened by 0 bases and J by 4 bases, with 10 bases between the two germline ends. Germline CDR1 is DFQATT and CDR2 is SNEGSKA (reference sequence). CDR3 length equals 14 residues.

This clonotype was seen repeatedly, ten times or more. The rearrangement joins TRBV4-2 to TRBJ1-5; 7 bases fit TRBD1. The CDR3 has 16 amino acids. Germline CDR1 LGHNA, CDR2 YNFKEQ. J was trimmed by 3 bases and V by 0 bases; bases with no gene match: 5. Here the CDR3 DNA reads TGTGCCAGCAGCCAAGAAGGAAGGGGGCTCAATCAGCCCCAGCATTTT. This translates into CASSQEGRGLNQPQHF.

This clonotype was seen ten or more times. The chain's CDR3 is CASSPEGRPRQPQHF. In nucleotides, the CDR3 is TGTGCCAGCAGTCCGGAGGGCAGGCCAAGGCAGCCCCAGCATTTT. The chain links TRBV7-2 to TRBJ1-5, with unresolved D. Trimming stripped 6 bases from V and 7 bases from J, with 19 bases between. The CDR3 is made up of 15 amino acids. The germline gives CDR1 SGHTA, CDR2 FQGNSA. Looking up the rest from reference TRBV7-2 and TRBJ1-5 gives the full variable domain: GAGVSQSPSNKVTEKGKDVELRCDPISGHTALYWYRQSLGQGLEFLIYFQGNSAPDKSGLPSDRFSAERTGGSVSTLTIQRTQQEDSAVYLCASSPEGRPRQPQHFGDGTRLSIL.

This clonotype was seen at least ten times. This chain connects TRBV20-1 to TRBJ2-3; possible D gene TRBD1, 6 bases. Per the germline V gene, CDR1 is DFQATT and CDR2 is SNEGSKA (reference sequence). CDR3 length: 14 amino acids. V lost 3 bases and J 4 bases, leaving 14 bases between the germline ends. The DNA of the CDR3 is TGCAGTGCTAGGGCAGTAGAGGGGGCAGATACGCAGTATTTT. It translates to CSARAVEGADTQYF.